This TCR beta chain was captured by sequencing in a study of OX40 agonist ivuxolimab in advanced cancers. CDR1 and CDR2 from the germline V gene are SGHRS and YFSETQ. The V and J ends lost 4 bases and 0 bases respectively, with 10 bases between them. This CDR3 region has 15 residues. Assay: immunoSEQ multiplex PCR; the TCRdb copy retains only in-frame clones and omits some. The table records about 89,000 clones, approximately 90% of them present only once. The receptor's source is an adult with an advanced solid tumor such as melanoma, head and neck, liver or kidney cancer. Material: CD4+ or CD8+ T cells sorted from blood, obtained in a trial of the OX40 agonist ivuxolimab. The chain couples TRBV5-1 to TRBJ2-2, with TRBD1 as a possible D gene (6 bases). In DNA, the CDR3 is TGCGCCAGCAGCCGGACAGCCACGAACACCGGGGAGCTGTTTTTT. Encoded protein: CASSRTATNTGELFF.